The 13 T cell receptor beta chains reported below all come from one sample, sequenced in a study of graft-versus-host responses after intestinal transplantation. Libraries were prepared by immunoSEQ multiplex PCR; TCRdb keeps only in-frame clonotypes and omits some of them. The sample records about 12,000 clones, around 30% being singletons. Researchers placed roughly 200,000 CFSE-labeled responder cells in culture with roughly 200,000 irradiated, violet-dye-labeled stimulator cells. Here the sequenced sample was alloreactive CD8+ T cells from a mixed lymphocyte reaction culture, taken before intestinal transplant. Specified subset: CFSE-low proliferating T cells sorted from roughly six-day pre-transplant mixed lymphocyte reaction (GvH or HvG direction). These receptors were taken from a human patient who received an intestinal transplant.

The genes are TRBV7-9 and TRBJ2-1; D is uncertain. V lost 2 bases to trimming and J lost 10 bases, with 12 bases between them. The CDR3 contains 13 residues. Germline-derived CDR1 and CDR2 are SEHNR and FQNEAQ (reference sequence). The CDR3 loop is CASSLSGSGEQFF. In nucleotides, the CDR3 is TGTGCCAGCAGCTTAAGTGGCAGTGGCGAGCAGTTCTTC.

The CDR3 here is CASSQVPQAGNSPLHF. The CDR3, as DNA: TGCGCCAGCAGCCAAGTCCCCCAAGCTGGTAATTCACCCCTCCACTTT. The chain has TRBV4-1 and TRBJ1-6; D unresolved. Germline-derived CDR1 and CDR2 are MGHRA and YSYEKL. V was cut by 1 base and J by 6 bases, with 13 bases left in between. This CDR3 contains 16 residues.

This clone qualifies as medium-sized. The CDR3, as DNA: TGTGCCAGCAGCGTTGGACTAGCCGCCTACGAGCAGTACTTC. Protein: CASSVGLAAYEQYF. V and J are TRBV9 and TRBJ2-7; 8 nucleotides match TRBD2. The CDR3 is made up of 14 amino acids. Losses at the gene ends were 2 bases for V and 2 bases for J; bases not matched to a gene: 3. CDR1 SGDLS and CDR2 YYNGEE come from the germline V gene. Using reference TRBV9 and TRBJ2-7 for the parts outside the CDR3, the full variable domain is DSGVTQTPKHLITATGQRVTLRCSPRSGDLSVYWYQQSLDQGLQFLIQYYNGEERAKGNILERFSAQQFPDLHSELNLSSLELGDSALYFCASSVGLAAYEQYFGPGTRLTVT.

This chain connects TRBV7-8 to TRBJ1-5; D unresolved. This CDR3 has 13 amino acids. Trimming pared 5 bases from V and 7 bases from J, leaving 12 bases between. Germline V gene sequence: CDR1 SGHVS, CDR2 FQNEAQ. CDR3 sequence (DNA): TGTGCCAGCAGCCCCGGCATGGGACAGCCCCAGCATTTT. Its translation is CASSPGMGQPQHF.

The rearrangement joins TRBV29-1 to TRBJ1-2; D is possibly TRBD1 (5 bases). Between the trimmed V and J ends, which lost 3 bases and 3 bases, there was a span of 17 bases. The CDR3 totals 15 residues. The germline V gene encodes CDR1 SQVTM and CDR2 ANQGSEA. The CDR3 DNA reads TGCAGCGTTGAGGCCCCGGGGGAACTTTACTATGGCTACACCTTC. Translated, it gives CSVEAPGELYYGYTF.

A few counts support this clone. CDR3 sequence reads: CASRLALNEQFF. CDR3 DNA: TGTGCCAGTAGGCTAGCGCTCAATGAGCAGTTCTTC. The chain recombines TRBV19 with TRBJ2-1, with D maybe TRBD2 (6 bases). The V end was cut by 6 bases, the J end by 6 bases, with 9 bases between. This CDR3 comprises 12 residues. Germline CDR1 is LNHDA and CDR2 is SQIVND (reference sequence).

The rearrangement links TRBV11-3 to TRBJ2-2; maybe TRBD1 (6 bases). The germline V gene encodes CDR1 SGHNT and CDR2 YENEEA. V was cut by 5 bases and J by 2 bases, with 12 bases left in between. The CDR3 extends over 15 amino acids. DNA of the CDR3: TGTGCCAGCAGCCCCAGACAGGCAAACACCGGGGAGCTGTTTTTT. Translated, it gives CASSPRQANTGELFF. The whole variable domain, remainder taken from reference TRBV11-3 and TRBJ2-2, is EAGVVQSPRYKIIEKKQPVAFWCNPISGHNTLYWYLQNLGQGPELLIRYENEEAVDDSQLPKDRFSAERLKGVDSTLKIQPAELGDSAVYLCASSPRQANTGELFFGEGSRLTVL.

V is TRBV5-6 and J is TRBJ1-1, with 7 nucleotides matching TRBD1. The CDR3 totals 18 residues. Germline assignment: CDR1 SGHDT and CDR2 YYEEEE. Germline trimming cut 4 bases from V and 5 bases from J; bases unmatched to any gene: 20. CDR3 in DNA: TGTGCCAGCAGCACCCCGCCCCCTGTCGGGACAGAGAGGACTGAAGCTTTCTTT. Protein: CASSTPPPVGTERTEAFF. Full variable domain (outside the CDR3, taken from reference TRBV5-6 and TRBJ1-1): DAGVTQSPTHLIKTRGQQVTLRCSPKSGHDTVSWYQQALGQGPQFIFQYYEEEERQRGNFPDRFSGHQFPNYSSELNVNALLLGDSALYLCASSTPPPVGTERTEAFFGQGTRLTVV.

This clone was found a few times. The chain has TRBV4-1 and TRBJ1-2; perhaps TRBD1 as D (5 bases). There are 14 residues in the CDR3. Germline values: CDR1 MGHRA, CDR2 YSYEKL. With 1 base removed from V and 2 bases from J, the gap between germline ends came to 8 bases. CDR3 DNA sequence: TGCGCCAGCAGCCAAGGGGGCGGGAACTATGGCTACACCTTC. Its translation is CASSQGGGNYGYTF.

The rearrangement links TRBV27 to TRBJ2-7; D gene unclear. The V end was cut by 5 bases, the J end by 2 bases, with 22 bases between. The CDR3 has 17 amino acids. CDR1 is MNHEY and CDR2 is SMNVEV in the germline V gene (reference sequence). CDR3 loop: CASSPPTENHLPYEQYF. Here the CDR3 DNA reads TGTGCCAGCAGTCCTCCCACAGAGAACCACCTTCCCTACGAGCAGTACTTC.

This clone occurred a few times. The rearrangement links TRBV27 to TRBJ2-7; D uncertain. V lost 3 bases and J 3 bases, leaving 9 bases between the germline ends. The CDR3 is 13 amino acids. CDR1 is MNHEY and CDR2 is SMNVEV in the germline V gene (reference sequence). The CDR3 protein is CASSFGSYYEQYF. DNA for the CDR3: TGTGCCAGCAGTTTCGGGTCCTACTACGAGCAGTACTTC.

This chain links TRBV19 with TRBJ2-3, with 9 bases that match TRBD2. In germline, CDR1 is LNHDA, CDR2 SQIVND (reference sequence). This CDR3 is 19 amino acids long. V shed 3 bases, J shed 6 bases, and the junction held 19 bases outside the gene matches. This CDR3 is CASSINPTRRGRAPDTQYF. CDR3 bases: TGTGCCAGTAGTATTAACCCAACCCGACGCGGGAGGGCACCGGATACGCAGTATTTT.

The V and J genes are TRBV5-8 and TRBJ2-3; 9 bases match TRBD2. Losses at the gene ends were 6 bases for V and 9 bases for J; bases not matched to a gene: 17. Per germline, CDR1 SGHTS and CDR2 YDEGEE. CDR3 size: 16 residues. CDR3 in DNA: TGTGCCAGCAATTTACCAACAGGGACTAGCCCCGTGACGCAGTATTTT. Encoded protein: CASNLPTGTSPVTQYF.